The clone carrying this TCR beta chain was seen a single time. Its antigen remains unknown. CDR1 is GTSNPN, CDR2 SVGIG, per germline (reference sequence). This CDR3 contains 15 residues. V trimming: 4 bases; J trimming: 5 bases; junction bases outside the gene matches: 11. The data belong to a study of cytomegalovirus exposure and HLA in healthy donors. Study-wide findings and caveats: Cytomegalovirus-associated status was assigned to around 160 TCR beta chains. In vitro experiments confirmed that three CMV-associated chains were specific for CMV antigens. In the roughly 130 validation repertoires, a later analysis found that first-cohort TCR clusters tended to co-occur.

Assay used: immunoSEQ multiplex PCR; TCRdb lists only in-frame clones, some missing. The repertoire has around 60,000 clones, 92% of them found once; the top ten carry roughly 1.3%. The V and J genes are TRBV30 and TRBJ2-5, with 9 bases fitting TRBD2. The clonotype was recovered from a woman younger than 30 in good health and CMV-seronegative. Sequenced sample: PBMCs. CDR3 sequence: CAWTTLAGPRETQYF. The CDR3 nucleotides are TGTGCCTGGACCACCCTAGCGGGACCGAGGGAGACCCAGTACTTC.